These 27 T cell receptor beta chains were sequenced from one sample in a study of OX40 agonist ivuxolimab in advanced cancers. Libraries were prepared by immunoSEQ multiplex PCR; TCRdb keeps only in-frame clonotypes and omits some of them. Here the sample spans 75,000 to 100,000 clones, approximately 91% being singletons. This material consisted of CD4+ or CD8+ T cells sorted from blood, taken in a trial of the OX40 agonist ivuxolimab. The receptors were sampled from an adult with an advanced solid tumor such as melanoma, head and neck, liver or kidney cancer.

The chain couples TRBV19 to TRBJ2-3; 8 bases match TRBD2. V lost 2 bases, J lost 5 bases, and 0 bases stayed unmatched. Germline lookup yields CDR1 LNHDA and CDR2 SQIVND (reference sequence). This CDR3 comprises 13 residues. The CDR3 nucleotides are TGTGCCAGTAGTATACGGGGGGGAGATACGCAGTATTTT. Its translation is CASSIRGGDTQYF.

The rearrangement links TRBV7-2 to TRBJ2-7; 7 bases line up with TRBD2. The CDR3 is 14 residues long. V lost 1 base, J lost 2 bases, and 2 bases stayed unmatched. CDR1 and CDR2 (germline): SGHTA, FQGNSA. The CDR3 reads CASSLEGLAYEQYF. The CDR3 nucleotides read TGTGCCAGCAGCTTAGAAGGACTAGCCTACGAGCAGTACTTC.

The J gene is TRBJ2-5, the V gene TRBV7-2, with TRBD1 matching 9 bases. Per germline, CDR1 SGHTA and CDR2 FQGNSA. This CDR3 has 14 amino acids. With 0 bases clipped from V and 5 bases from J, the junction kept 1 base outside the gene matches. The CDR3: CASSLAGTGETQYF. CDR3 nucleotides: TGTGCCAGCAGCTTAGCCGGGACAGGGGAGACCCAGTACTTC.

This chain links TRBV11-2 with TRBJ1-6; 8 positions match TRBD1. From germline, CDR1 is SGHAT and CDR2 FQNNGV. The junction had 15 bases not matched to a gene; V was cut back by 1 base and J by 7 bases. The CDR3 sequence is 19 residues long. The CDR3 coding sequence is TGTGCCAGCAGCTTAGGCAGCGTATTCGGACAGGGCGAGAATTCACCCCTCCACTTT. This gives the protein CASSLGSVFGQGENSPLHF. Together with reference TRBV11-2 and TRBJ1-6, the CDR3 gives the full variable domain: EAGVAQSPRYKIIEKRQSVAFWCNPISGHATLYWYQQILGQGPKLLIQFQNNGVVDDSQLPKDRFSAERLKGVDSTLKIQPAKLEDSAVYLCASSLGSVFGQGENSPLHFGNGTRLTVT.

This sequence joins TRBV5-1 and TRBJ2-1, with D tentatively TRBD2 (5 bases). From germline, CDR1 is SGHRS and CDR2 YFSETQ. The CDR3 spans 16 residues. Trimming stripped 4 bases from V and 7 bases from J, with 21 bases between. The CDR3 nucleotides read TGCGCCAGCAGCCGGGGTAGGATTGTGGCCGGGAATGAGCAGTTCTTC. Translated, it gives CASSRGRIVAGNEQFF.

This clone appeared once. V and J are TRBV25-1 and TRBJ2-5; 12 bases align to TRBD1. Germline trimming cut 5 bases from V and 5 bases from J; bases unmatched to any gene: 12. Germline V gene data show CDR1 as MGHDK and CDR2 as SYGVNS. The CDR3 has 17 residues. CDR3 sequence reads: CASSWGTGGVRRETQYF. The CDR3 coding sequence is TGTGCCAGCAGTTGGGGGACAGGGGGCGTTAGGAGGGAGACCCAGTACTTC.

This CDR3 reads CASSSSDRDGQFF. DNA for the CDR3: TGTGCCAGCAGTTCAAGTGACAGGGATGGGCAGTTCTTC. The rearrangement joins TRBV28 to TRBJ2-1, with 7 nucleotides matching TRBD1. The CDR3 runs 13 residues. V was pared by 4 bases and J by 12 bases, with 9 bases of the junction left unmatched. The germline V gene has CDR1 MDHEN and CDR2 SYDVKM.

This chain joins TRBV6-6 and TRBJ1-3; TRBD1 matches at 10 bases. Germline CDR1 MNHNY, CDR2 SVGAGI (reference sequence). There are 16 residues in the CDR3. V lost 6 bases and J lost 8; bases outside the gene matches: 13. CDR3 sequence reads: CASSPHSTGGADTIYF. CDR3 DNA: TGTGCCAGCAGCCCACACTCGACAGGGGGCGCAGACACCATATATTTT.

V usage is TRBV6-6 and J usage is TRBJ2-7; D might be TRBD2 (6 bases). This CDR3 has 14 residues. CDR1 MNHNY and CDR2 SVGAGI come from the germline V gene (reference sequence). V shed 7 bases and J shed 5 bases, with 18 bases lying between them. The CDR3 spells CASTRWGVQDEQYF. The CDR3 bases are TGTGCCAGCACACGGTGGGGGGTTCAGGACGAGCAGTACTTC.

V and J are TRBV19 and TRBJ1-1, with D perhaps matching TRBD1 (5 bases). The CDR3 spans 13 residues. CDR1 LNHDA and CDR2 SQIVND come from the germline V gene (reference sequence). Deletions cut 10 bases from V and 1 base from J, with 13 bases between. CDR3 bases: TGTGCCACCCGGGACGGACCGAACACTGAAGCTTTCTTT. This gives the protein CATRDGPNTEAFF.

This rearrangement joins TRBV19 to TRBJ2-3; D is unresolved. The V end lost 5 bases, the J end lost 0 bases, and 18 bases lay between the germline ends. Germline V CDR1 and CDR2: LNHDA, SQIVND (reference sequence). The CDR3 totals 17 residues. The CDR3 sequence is CASSFRGGGRSTDTQYF. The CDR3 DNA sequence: TGTGCCAGTAGTTTTCGCGGTGGTGGACGAAGCACAGATACGCAGTATTTT.

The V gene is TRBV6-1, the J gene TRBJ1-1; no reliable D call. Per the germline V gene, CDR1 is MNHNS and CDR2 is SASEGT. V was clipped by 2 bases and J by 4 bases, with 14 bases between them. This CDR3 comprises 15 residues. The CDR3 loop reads CASSETPAGVTEAFF. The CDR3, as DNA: TGTGCCAGCAGTGAAACCCCCGCGGGAGTCACTGAAGCTTTCTTT.

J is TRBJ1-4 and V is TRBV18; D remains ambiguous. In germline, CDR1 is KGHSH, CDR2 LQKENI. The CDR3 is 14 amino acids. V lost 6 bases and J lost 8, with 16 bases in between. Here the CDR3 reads CASSSGWVEEKLFF. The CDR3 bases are TGTGCCAGCTCGTCAGGTTGGGTGGAAGAAAAACTGTTTTTT.

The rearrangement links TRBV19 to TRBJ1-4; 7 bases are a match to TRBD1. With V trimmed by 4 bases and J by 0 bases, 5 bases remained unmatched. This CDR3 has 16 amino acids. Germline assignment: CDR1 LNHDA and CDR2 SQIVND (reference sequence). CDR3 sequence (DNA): TGTGCCAGTAGTAGAGACAGGGATACAACTAATGAAAAACTGTTTTTT. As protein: CASSRDRDTTNEKLFF.

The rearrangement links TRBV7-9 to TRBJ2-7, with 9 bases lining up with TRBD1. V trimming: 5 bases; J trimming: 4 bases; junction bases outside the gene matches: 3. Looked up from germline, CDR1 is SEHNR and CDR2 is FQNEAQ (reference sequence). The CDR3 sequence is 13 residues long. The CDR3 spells CASSPGQGYEQYF. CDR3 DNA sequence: TGTGCCAGCAGCCCAGGACAGGGGTACGAGCAGTACTTC.

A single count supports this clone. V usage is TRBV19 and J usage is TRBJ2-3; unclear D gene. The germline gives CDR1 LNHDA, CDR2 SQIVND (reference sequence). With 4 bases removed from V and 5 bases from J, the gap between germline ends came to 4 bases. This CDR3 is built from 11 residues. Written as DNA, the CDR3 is TGTGCCAGTAGTAGAGAAGATACGCAGTATTTT. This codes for CASSREDTQYF.

The CDR3 loop reads CASSLGLQQGTDTQYF. CDR3 in DNA: TGCGCCAGCAGCTTGGGACTCCAGCAGGGCACAGATACGCAGTATTTT. This chain joins TRBV5-1 and TRBJ2-3, with D unresolved. The CDR3 is made up of 16 amino acids. Trimming shortened V by 0 bases and J by 1 base, and 12 bases separated the two germline ends. CDR1 is SGHRS and CDR2 is YFSETQ in the germline V gene.

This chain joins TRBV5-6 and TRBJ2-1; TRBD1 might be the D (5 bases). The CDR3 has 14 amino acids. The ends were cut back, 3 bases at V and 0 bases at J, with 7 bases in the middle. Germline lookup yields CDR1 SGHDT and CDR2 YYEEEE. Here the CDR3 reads CASSSDSSYNEQFF. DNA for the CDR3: TGTGCCAGCAGCTCAGACAGCTCCTACAATGAGCAGTTCTTC.

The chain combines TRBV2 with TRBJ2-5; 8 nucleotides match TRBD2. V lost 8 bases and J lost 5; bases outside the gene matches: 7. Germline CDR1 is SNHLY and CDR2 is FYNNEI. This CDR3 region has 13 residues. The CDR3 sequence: CASQRENGETQYF. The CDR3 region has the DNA TGTGCCAGCCAGCGGGAGAATGGGGAGACCCAGTACTTC.

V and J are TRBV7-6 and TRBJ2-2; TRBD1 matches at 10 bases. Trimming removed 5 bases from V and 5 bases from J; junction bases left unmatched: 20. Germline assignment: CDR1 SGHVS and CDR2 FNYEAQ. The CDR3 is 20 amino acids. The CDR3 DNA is TGTGCCAGCAGCAGAGGGGGACAGGGGCTCGGGACCCGCGGGACCGGGGAGCTGTTTTTT. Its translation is CASSRGGQGLGTRGTGELFF.

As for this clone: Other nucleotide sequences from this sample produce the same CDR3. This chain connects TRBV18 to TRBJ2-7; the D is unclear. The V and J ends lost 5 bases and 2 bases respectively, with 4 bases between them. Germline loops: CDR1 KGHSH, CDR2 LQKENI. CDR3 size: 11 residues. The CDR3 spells CASSSTYEQYF. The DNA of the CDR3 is TGTGCCAGCTCATCAACCTACGAGCAGTACTTC.

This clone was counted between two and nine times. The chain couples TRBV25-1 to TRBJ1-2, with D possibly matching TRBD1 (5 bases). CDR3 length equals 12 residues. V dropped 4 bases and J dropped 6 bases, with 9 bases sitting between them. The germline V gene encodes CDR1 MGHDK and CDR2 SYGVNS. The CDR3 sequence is CASSGTRDGYTF. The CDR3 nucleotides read TGTGCCAGCAGTGGGACCAGGGATGGCTACACCTTC.

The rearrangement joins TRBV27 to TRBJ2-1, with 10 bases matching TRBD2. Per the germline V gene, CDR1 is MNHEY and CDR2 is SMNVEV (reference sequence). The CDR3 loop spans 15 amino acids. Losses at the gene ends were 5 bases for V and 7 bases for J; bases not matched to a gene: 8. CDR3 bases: TGTGCCAGCAGTCTTCTAGCGGGAGAGGCGAATGAGCAGTTCTTC. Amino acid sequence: CASSLLAGEANEQFF.

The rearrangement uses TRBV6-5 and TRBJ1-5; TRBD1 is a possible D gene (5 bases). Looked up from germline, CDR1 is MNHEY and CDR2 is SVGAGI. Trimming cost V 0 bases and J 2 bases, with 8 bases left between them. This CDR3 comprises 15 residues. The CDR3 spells CASSYSKGRNQPQHF. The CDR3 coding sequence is TGTGCCAGCAGTTACTCGAAGGGGCGCAATCAGCCCCAGCATTTT.

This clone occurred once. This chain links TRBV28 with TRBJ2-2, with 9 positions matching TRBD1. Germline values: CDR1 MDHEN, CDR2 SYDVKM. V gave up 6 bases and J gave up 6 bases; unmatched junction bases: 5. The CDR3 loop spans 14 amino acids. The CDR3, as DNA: TGTGCCAGCAGGGACAGGGGTGGTCCCGGGGAGCTGTTTTTT. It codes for CASRDRGGPGELFF.

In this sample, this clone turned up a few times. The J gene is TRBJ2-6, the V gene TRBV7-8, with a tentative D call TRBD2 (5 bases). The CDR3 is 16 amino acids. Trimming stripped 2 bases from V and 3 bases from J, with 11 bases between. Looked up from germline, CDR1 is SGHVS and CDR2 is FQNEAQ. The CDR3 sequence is CASSLRSRDGANVLTF. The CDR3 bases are TGTGCCAGCAGCTTACGTTCCCGGGATGGGGCCAACGTCCTGACTTTC.

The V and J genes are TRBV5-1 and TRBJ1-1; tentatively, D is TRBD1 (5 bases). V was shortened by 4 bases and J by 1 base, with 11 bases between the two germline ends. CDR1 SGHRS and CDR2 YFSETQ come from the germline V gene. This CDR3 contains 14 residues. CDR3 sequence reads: CASSTGTGNTEAFF. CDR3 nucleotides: TGCGCCAGCAGCACCGGGACGGGGAACACTGAAGCTTTCTTT.